Below, 2 T cell receptor beta chains from the same sample are listed, as sequenced in a study of cytomegalovirus exposure and HLA in healthy donors. The PCR made use of 60 Vbeta and 13 Jbeta primers. Method: immunoSEQ multiplex PCR; TCRdb's copy keeps in-frame clones and lacks some. This sample has about 33,000 clones; 53% occur once, and the top ten carry 6.2%. The sequencing input was PBMCs. The receptors stem from a woman between 40 and 50 years old in good health and CMV-seropositive.

The rearrangement uses TRBV6-1 and TRBJ1-2, with a weak D call TRBD1 (5 bases). This CDR3 is built from 13 residues. The germline V and J ends were trimmed by 6 bases and 4 bases, with 12 bases remaining between them. The germline CDR1 and CDR2 sequences are MNHNS and SASEGT. The CDR3 is CASRDPRAYGYTF. For the CDR3, the DNA is TGTGCCAGCAGGGACCCCAGGGCCTATGGCTACACCTTC.

The gene calls are TRBV7-3 and TRBJ2-5; D gene uncertain. V dropped 1 base and J dropped 2 bases, with 5 bases sitting between them. Germline V gene sequence: CDR1 SGHTA, CDR2 FQGTGA. CDR3 length equals 13 residues. The CDR3 coding sequence is TGTGCCAGCAGCTTAAGCAGACAAGAGACCCAGTACTTC. Translating it yields CASSLSRQETQYF.